Shown below are 32 T cell receptor beta chains from a single sample sequenced in a study of HIV-infected patients and healthy controls. 450 to 600 ng RNA was reverse transcribed with alpha and beta constant-region primers. Separate chain-specific third strand synthesis with multiplexing indices produced the alpha and beta libraries. MiXCR, run by TCRdb on the 5' RACE reads, gives a single entry per CDR3 protein. Among about 5,500 distinct CDR3 sequences listed, around 8.8% were seen once. Antiretroviral therapy had run roughly three months, about 14 weeks, before follow-up blood collection. No cell fractionation was done, so the repertoire covers all unsorted peripheral blood T cells. The sample in question was blood, obtained during antiretroviral therapy. These receptors all come from an adult with HIV infection.

This clonotype counts as medium-sized (0.01 to 0.1%). This sequence joins TRBV13 and TRBJ1-5; D gene uncertain. Germline V gives CDR1 PRHDT, CDR2 FYEKMQ (reference sequence). The CDR3 has 14 residues. V lost 0 bases, J lost 3 bases, and 6 bases lay in between. CDR3 residues: CASSLGQLNQPQHF. The CDR3 DNA follows: TGTGCCAGCAGCTTAGGACAGCTCAATCAGCCCCAGCATTTT.

This clonotype was seen many times. This rearrangement joins TRBV6-5 to TRBJ2-1, with 8 bases matching TRBD2. The trim removed 8 bases at V and 7 bases at J, leaving 7 bases unmatched. CDR1 is MNHEY, CDR2 SVGAGI, per germline. The CDR3 is 13 amino acids. CDR3 sequence: CASGAGARNEQFF. The CDR3 DNA sequence: TGTGCCAGCGGAGCGGGAGCGAGGAATGAGCAGTTCTTC.

The table lists this clonotype with many counts. The J gene is TRBJ1-3, the V gene TRBV6-1, with 7 nucleotides matching TRBD1. Germline assignment: CDR1 MNHNS and CDR2 SASEGT. The junction had 6 bases not matched to a gene; V was cut back by 4 bases and J by 6 bases. CDR3 length equals 14 residues. DNA of the CDR3: TGTGCCAGCAGTGGGGGACAGAGCTCAAACACCATATATTTT. Encoded protein: CASSGGQSSNTIYF.

There are many counts of this clonotype. The chain couples TRBV6-2 or TRBV6-3 to TRBJ2-2; TRBD2 matches 8 bases. Germline loops: CDR1 MNHEY, CDR2 SVGEGT. The CDR3 is made up of 15 amino acids. V trimming: 2 bases; J trimming: 4 bases; junction bases outside the gene matches: 3. CDR3 amino acids: CASSYELAVTGELFF. The DNA for the CDR3 is TGTGCCAGCAGTTACGAACTAGCGGTCACCGGGGAGCTGTTTTTT.

This clonotype is medium-sized (0.01 to 0.1%) within its sample. This chain links TRBV5-5 with TRBJ2-3; the D gene is possibly TRBD2 (5 bases). Trimming took 5 bases from V and 1 from J, leaving 17 bases between them. The CDR3 has 16 amino acids. Germline CDR1 SGHKS, CDR2 YYEKEE (reference sequence). The CDR3 sequence is CASSAGGFGGTDTQYF. The CDR3 coding sequence is TGTGCCAGCAGTGCGGGTGGATTTGGGGGCACAGATACGCAGTATTTT.

Many counts were recorded for this clonotype. CDR3 sequence: CASSRSSAGGLGGNTIYF. In nucleotides, the CDR3 is TGTGCCAGCAGCCGTTCTTCCGCGGGAGGACTTGGAGGAAACACCATATATTTT. The V and J genes are TRBV7-2 and TRBJ1-3; D remains unclear. CDR3 length: 18 residues. CDR1 is SGHTA, CDR2 FQGNSA, per germline. Trimming took off 5 bases at V and 4 bases at J, with 24 bases between the two ends.

This clonotype was recorded many times. The chain links TRBV28 to TRBJ1-2; D gene uncertain. V gave up 2 bases and J gave up 8 bases, with 9 bases separating them. Per germline, CDR1 MDHEN and CDR2 SYDVKM. The CDR3 extends over 12 amino acids. In DNA, the CDR3 is TGTGCCAGCAGTTTAACAGAGTTGGGCTACACCTTC. Amino acids: CASSLTELGYTF.

This clonotype is judged medium-sized. CDR3 in amino acids: CASSERQGSADTQYF. CDR3 nucleotide sequence: TGTGCCAGCAGTGAAAGACAGGGGAGCGCAGATACGCAGTATTTT. The chain carries TRBV2 and TRBJ2-3, with TRBD1 matching 8 bases. Trimming at V came to 2 bases and at J to 4 bases, leaving 5 bases not matched to a gene. CDR3 length: 15 residues. The germline V gene encodes CDR1 SNHLY and CDR2 FYNNEI.

By sample share, this clonotype is large. The chain combines TRBV5-1 with TRBJ2-7; D unclear. V was trimmed by 5 bases and J by 6 bases, leaving 12 bases between them. The germline CDR1 and CDR2 sequences are SGHRS and YFSETQ. The CDR3 is 12 residues long. CDR3 amino acids: CASRFGRLEQYF. In DNA, the CDR3 is TGCGCCAGCAGATTCGGCCGGCTCGAGCAGTACTTC.

This clonotype appeared many times. The rearrangement links TRBV6-6 to TRBJ1-5, with 7 bases that match TRBD1. The length of the CDR3 is 16 residues. V trimming: 6 bases; J trimming: 0 bases; junction bases outside the gene matches: 8. Germline V gene sequence: CDR1 MNHNY, CDR2 SVGAGI (reference sequence). The CDR3 DNA reads TGTGCCAGCAGACGAACAGGGGATAATAGCAATCAGCCCCAGCATTTT. Protein sequence: CASRRTGDNSNQPQHF.

This clonotype was seen repeatedly, ten times or more. The chain links TRBV7-3 to TRBJ2-3; 8 nucleotides match TRBD2. Germline lookup yields CDR1 SGHTA and CDR2 FQGTGA. The V and J ends lost 5 bases and 1 base, in that order; junction bases with no gene match: 5. The CDR3 consists of 15 residues. The CDR3 spells CASSPDSGGTDTQYF. DNA of the CDR3: TGTGCCAGCAGCCCCGATAGCGGGGGCACAGATACGCAGTATTTT. Combining the CDR3 with reference TRBV7-3 and TRBJ2-3 gives the whole variable domain GAGVSQTPSNKVTEKGKYVELRCDPISGHTALYWYRQSLGQGPEFLIYFQGTGAADDSGLPNDRFFAVRPEGSVSTLKIQRTERGDSAVYLCASSPDSGGTDTQYFGPGTRLTVL.

The genes are TRBV7-2 and TRBJ2-4; no reliable D call. The V gene's germline CDR1 is SGHTA and CDR2 FQGNSA. V lost 5 bases and J lost 1, with 12 bases in between. The CDR3 is 15 residues long. CDR3 DNA: TGTGCCAGCAGCCCTGTCCTGGGGGCCAAAAACATTCAGTACTTC. Amino acids: CASSPVLGAKNIQYF. Filled out from reference TRBV7-2 and TRBJ2-4, the complete variable domain reads GAGVSQSPSNKVTEKGKDVELRCDPISGHTALYWYRQSLGQGLEFLIYFQGNSAPDKSGLPSDRFSAERTGGSVSTLTIQRTQQEDSAVYLCASSPVLGAKNIQYFGAGTRLSVL.

This clonotype was seen a handful of times. V and J are TRBV7-2 and TRBJ2-1; no definite D call. CDR1 is SGHTA and CDR2 is FQGNSA in the germline V gene. The CDR3 is made up of 15 amino acids. V lost 5 bases, J lost 0 bases, and 11 bases lay in between. CDR3 residues: CASSRGAHSYNEQFF. The CDR3, as DNA: TGTGCCAGCAGCAGAGGAGCCCACTCCTACAATGAGCAGTTCTTC. The entire variable domain, with the rest obtained from reference TRBV7-2 and TRBJ2-1, is as follows: GAGVSQSPSNKVTEKGKDVELRCDPISGHTALYWYRQSLGQGLEFLIYFQGNSAPDKSGLPSDRFSAERTGGSVSTLTIQRTQQEDSAVYLCASSRGAHSYNEQFFGPGTRLTVL.

Sample share makes this clonotype medium-sized. The chain joins TRBV6-5 to TRBJ2-3, with D perhaps TRBD2 (7 bases). This CDR3 spans 15 amino acids. Germline V CDR1 and CDR2: MNHEY, SVGAGI. V lost 6 bases and J 3 bases, leaving 16 bases between the germline ends. This CDR3 is CASSYTGGGTDTQYF. CDR3 in DNA: TGTGCCAGCAGCTACACGGGGGGCGGGACAGATACGCAGTATTTT.

This clonotype was seen repeatedly, ten times or more. The CDR3 DNA follows: TGTGCCAGCAACCCTCCGTGGGGGGGGGGCACAGATACGCAGTATTTT. Translating gives CASNPPWGGGTDTQYF. The rearrangement uses TRBV12-3 or TRBV12-4 and TRBJ2-3; 7 positions agree with TRBD2. V trimming: 7 bases; J trimming: 1 base; junction bases outside the gene matches: 11. The CDR3 runs 16 residues.

This clonotype is categorized as medium-sized (0.01 to 0.1%). As the CDR3 is not closed by the conserved phenylalanine or tryptophan, this likely results from a read error. The chain recombines TRBV29-1 with TRBJ2-1; TRBD1 agrees at 10 bases. Germline V gene lookup returns CDR1 SQVTM and CDR2 ANQGSEA. V shed 4 bases, J shed 9 bases, and the junction held 6 bases outside the gene matches. The CDR3 is made up of 13 amino acids. CDR3 coding DNA: TGCAGCGTTGGGGGACAGGGGTTAGGTGAGCAGTTCTCC. It specifies CSVGGQGLGEQFS.

By sample share, this clonotype is medium-sized (0.01 to 0.1%). The V and J genes are TRBV30 and TRBJ2-7; 9 nucleotides align to TRBD1. Germline assignment: CDR1 GTSNPN and CDR2 SVGIG (reference sequence). CDR3 length: 13 amino acids. V shed 0 bases and J 6 bases; nucleotides not matched to a gene: 3. The CDR3 DNA reads as TGTGCCTGGAGTGTAGGGACAGGGACCGAGCAGTACTTC. Encoded protein: CAWSVGTGTEQYF. The variable domain in full, with the rest retrieved from reference TRBV30 and TRBJ2-7, is SQTIHQWPATLVQPVGSPLSLECTVEGTSNPNLYWYRQAAGRGLQLLFYSVGIGQISSEVPQNLSASRPQDRQFILSSKKLLLSDSGFYLCAWSVGTGTEQYFGPGTRLTVT.

This clonotype appeared many times. This chain joins TRBV4-2 and TRBJ2-1; no reliable D call. This CDR3 region has 13 residues. V lost 3 bases and J lost 4, with 7 bases in between. Germline V gene data show CDR1 as LGHNA and CDR2 as YNFKEQ. The CDR3 region has the DNA TGTGCCAGCAGCCACAAGGGTTACAATGAGCAGTTCTTC. It is translated as CASSHKGYNEQFF.

By share, this clonotype ranks as hyperexpanded. The rearrangement uses TRBV6-5 and TRBJ2-3; 10 bases align to TRBD2. After removal of 5 bases from V and 5 bases from J, the junction contained 10 bases not matched to a gene. There are 16 residues in the CDR3. Germline CDR1 MNHEY, CDR2 SVGAGI. The CDR3 nucleotides are TGTGCCAGCAGTCATTTGACTAGCGGGTTGGGAGATACGCAGTATTTT. It yields the protein CASSHLTSGLGDTQYF.

This clonotype appeared many times. The genes are TRBV4-3 and TRBJ1-3; D uncertain. In germline, CDR1 is LGHNA, CDR2 YSLEER. The CDR3 length is 13 residues. V was trimmed by 4 bases and J by 0 bases, leaving 4 bases between them. CDR3 DNA: TGCGCCAGCAGCCGGAACTCTGGAAACACCATATATTTT. This codes for CASSRNSGNTIYF.

This clonotype appeared many times. The rearrangement joins TRBV7-2 to TRBJ2-1; tentatively, D is TRBD2 (6 bases). CDR1 is SGHTA and CDR2 is FQGNSA in the germline V gene. The CDR3 runs to 14 residues. V shed 3 bases and J shed 3 bases, with 9 bases lying between them. In DNA form, the CDR3 reads TGTGCCAGCAGCTTTTACGGGGGCTACAATGAGCAGTTCTTC. Its protein is CASSFYGGYNEQFF.

This clonotype was observed at least ten times. The chain combines TRBV20-1 with TRBJ1-2; D possibly corresponds to TRBD1 (6 bases). CDR1 DFQATT and CDR2 SNEGSKA come from the germline V gene (reference sequence). Trimming shortened V by 5 bases and J by 4 bases, and 17 bases separated the two germline ends. The CDR3 has 14 amino acids. CDR3 sequence reads: CSAVLTGASYGYTF. CDR3 bases: TGCAGTGCTGTCCTGACAGGCGCCTCCTATGGCTACACCTTC.

This clonotype has ten or more counts. The chain links TRBV27 to TRBJ1-6, with TRBD1 identical over 12 bases. Germline V gene data show CDR1 as MNHEY and CDR2 as SMNVEV (reference sequence). V shed 4 bases, J shed 7 bases, and the junction held 2 bases outside the gene matches. CDR3 length: 15 amino acids. In DNA form, the CDR3 reads TGTGCCAGCAGTTCGGGACAGGGGGCAAATTCACCCCTCCACTTT. This encodes CASSSGQGANSPLHF.

The chain joins TRBV5-1 to TRBJ2-5, with D perhaps matching TRBD2 (6 bases). The CDR3 is 14 amino acids. Looked up from germline, CDR1 is SGHRS and CDR2 is YFSETQ. V lost 1 base and J 5 bases, leaving 12 bases between the germline ends. CDR3 amino acids: CASSLKGAGETQYF. CDR3 nucleotide sequence: TGCGCCAGCAGCTTGAAAGGGGCGGGGGAGACCCAGTACTTC.

This clonotype has just a few counts. The chain has TRBV6-5 and TRBJ1-1, with 7 bases lining up with TRBD1. The CDR3 is 17 residues long. Germline V lookup: CDR1 MNHEY, CDR2 SVGAGI. The V and J ends lost 2 bases and 2 bases, in that order; junction bases with no gene match: 11. The CDR3 DNA reads as TGTGCCAGCAGTTACATCCGGGACAGCCCCGACAACACTGAAGCTTTCTTT. It encodes CASSYIRDSPDNTEAFF.

This clonotype was counted at least ten times. The chain is built from TRBV7-3 and TRBJ1-1, with D unclear. This CDR3 contains 15 residues. The germline gives CDR1 SGHTA, CDR2 FQGTGA. The ends were cut back, 1 base at V and 2 bases at J, with 11 bases in the middle. CDR3 DNA sequence: TGTGCCAGCAGCTTAATGGGCGGAAGAAACACTGAAGCTTTCTTT. Translating it yields CASSLMGGRNTEAFF.

The genes are TRBV28 and TRBJ2-3; D might be TRBD2 (6 bases). Trimming took off 1 base at V and 3 bases at J, with 11 bases between the two ends. This CDR3 region has 15 residues. Germline lookup yields CDR1 MDHEN and CDR2 SYDVKM. The chain's CDR3 is CASSLSGRVTDTQYF. CDR3 coding DNA: TGTGCCAGCAGTTTATCCGGGAGAGTAACAGATACGCAGTATTTT.

This clonotype counts as medium-sized (0.01 to 0.1%). J is TRBJ2-2 and V is TRBV6-6; TRBD1 agrees at 9 bases. Germline lookup yields CDR1 MNHNY and CDR2 SVGAGI (reference sequence). The V gene end was trimmed by 4 bases and the J gene end by 5 bases; junction bases not matched to a gene: 5. The CDR3 length is 15 residues. DNA of the CDR3: TGTGCCAGCAGTTCGGGGACAGGGCGGACCGGGGAGCTGTTTTTT. Translation gives CASSSGTGRTGELFF.

This clonotype is medium-sized (0.01 to 0.1%). Written as DNA, the CDR3 is TGTGCCAGCAGCTTATATTACAGGGGGGATGGAGAGACCCAGTACTTC. This gives the protein CASSLYYRGDGETQYF. The rearrangement joins TRBV11-2 to TRBJ2-5; TRBD1 agrees at 8 bases. This CDR3 has 16 residues. Germline-derived CDR1 and CDR2 are SGHAT and FQNNGV. Losses at the gene ends were 2 bases for V and 4 bases for J; bases not matched to a gene: 9.

The chain uses TRBV27 and TRBJ2-5, with D maybe TRBD2 (6 bases). V was shortened by 3 bases and J by 4 bases, with 12 bases between the two germline ends. CDR1 is MNHEY, CDR2 SMNVEV, per germline (reference sequence). The CDR3 consists of 14 residues. CDR3 sequence reads: CASSLGEVSETQYF. CDR3 nucleotide sequence: TGTGCCAGCAGTTTGGGGGAGGTTTCAGAGACCCAGTACTTC.

This clonotype was counted ten times or more. The chain uses TRBV18 and TRBJ1-1, with TRBD1 as a possible D gene (5 bases). CDR1 and CDR2 from the germline V gene are KGHSH and LQKENI. The CDR3 consists of 16 residues. Trimming pared 5 bases from V and 1 base from J, leaving 17 bases between. CDR3: CASSTTGYGENTEAFF. The CDR3 DNA reads as TGTGCCAGCTCAACTACAGGCTACGGGGAGAACACTGAAGCTTTCTTT. Together with reference TRBV18 and TRBJ1-1, the CDR3 gives the full variable domain: NAGVMQNPRHLVRRRGQEARLRCSPMKGHSHVYWYRQLPEEGLKFMVYLQKENIIDESGMPKERFSAEFPKEGPSILRIQQVVRGDSAAYFCASSTTGYGENTEAFFGQGTRLTVV.

This clonotype was found many times. This chain uses TRBV28 with TRBJ2-5; 12 nucleotides line up with TRBD2. Germline trimming cut 2 bases from V and 3 bases from J; bases unmatched to any gene: 4. CDR3 length: 16 residues. CDR1 and CDR2 from the germline V gene are MDHEN and SYDVKM. CDR3 bases: TGTGCCAGCAGTTTAGGACTAGCGGGGAGAAAAGAGACCCAGTACTTC. This translates into CASSLGLAGRKETQYF.